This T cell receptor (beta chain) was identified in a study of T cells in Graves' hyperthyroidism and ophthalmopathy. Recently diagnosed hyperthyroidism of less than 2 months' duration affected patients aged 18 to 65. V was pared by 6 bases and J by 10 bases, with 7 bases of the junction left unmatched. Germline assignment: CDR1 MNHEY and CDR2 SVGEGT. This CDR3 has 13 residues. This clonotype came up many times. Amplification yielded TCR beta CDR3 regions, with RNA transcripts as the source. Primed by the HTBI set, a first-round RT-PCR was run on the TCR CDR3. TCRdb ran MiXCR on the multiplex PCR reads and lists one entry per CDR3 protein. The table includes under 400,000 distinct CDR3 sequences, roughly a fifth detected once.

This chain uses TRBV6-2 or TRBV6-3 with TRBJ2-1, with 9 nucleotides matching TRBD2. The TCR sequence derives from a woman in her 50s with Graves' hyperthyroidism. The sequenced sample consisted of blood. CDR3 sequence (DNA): TGTGCCAGCAGCCCTCTCCTAGCGGGAGAGCAGTTCTTC. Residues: CASSPLLAGEQFF.